This paragraph covers one T cell receptor (beta chain) sequence. Its cognate antigen is unknown. A read error may account for a junction end that differs from germline. These data come from a study of CD8+CD57+ T cells in acquired aplastic anemia. About the research overall: Average DNA yield from sorted CD4+ and CD8+ cells was about 3 ug.

General study findings and limits: Patients did not significantly differ from controls in CD8+ Simpson's diversity. Overlapping CD8+ CDR3 repertoires of patients and controls contained nearly 30 shared sequences.

The template for TCR beta VDJ and CDR3 sequence profiling was genomic DNA. One entry per CDR3 protein, called by TCRdb with MiXCR from the reads. The sample has 150,000 to 200,000 distinct CDR3 sequences, about half seen once. This sequence was found in a human donor in good health. Sample: sorted CD4+, CD8+, or CD8+CD57+ T cells (not recorded which) from PBMCs.

CDR3 loop: CAGSQEASGTYEQYF. The DNA for the CDR3 is TGTGCCGGCAGCCAGGAGGCTAGCGGGACCTACGAGCAGTACTTC. V is TRBV5-5 and J is TRBJ2-7; 9 bases align to TRBD2. The CDR3 length is 15 residues. CDR1 SGHKS and CDR2 YYEKEE come from the germline V gene (reference sequence).